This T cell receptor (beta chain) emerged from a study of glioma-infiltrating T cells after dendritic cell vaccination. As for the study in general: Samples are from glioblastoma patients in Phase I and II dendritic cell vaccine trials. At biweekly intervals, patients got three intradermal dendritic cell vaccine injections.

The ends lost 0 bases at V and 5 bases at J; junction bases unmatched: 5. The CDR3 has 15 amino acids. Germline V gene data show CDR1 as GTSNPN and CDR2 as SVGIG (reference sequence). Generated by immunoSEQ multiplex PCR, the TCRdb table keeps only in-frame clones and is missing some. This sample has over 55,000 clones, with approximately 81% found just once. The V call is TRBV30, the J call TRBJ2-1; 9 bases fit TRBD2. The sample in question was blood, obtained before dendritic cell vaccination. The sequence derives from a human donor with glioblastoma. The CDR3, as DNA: TGTGCCTGGAGTGTACGAGCGGGGGGTCACAATGAGCAGTTCTTC. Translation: CAWSVRAGGHNEQFF.